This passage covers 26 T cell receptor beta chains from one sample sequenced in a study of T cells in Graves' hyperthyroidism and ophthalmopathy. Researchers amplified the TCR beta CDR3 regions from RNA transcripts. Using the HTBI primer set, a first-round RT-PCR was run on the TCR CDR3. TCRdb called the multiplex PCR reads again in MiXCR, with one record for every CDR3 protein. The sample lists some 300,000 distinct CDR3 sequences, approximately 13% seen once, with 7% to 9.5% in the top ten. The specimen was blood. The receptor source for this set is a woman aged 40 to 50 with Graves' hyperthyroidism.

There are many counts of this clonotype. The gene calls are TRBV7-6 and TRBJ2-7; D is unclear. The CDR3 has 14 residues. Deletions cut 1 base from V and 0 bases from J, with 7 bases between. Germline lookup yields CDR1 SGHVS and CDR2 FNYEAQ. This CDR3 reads CASSLGQPSYEQYF. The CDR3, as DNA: TGTGCCAGCAGCTTAGGTCAGCCCTCCTACGAGCAGTACTTC. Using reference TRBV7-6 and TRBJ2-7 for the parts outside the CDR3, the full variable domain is GAGVSQSPRYKVTKRGQDVALRCDPISGHVSLYWYRQALGQGPEFLTYFNYEAQQDKSGLPNDRFSAERPEGSISTLTIQRTEQRDSAMYRCASSLGQPSYEQYFGPGTRLTVT.

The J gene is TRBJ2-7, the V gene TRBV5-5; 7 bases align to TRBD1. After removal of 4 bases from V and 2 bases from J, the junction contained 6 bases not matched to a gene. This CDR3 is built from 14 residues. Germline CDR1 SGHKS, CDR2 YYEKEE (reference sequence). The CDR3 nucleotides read TGTGCCAGCAGCGGACTTGGGACAGCCTACGAGCAGTACTTC. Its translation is CASSGLGTAYEQYF. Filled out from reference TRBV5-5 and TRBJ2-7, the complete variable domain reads DAGVTQSPTHLIKTRGQQVTLRCSPISGHKSVSWYQQVLGQGPQFIFQYYEKEERGRGNFPDRFSARQFPNYSSELNVNALLLGDSALYLCASSGLGTAYEQYFGPGTRLTVT.

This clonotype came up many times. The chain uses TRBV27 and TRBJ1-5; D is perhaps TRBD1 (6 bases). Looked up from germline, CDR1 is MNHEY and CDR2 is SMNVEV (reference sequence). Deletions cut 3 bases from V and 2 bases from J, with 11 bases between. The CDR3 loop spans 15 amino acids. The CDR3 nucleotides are TGTGCCAGCAGTTTCCAGGGGACGGGCAATCAGCCCCAGCATTTT. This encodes CASSFQGTGNQPQHF.

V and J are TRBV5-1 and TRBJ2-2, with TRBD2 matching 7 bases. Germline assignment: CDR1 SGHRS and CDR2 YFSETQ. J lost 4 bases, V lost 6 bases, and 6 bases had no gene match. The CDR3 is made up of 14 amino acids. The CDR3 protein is CASTITSATGELFF. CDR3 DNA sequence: TGCGCCAGCACCATAACTAGCGCCACCGGGGAGCTGTTTTTT.

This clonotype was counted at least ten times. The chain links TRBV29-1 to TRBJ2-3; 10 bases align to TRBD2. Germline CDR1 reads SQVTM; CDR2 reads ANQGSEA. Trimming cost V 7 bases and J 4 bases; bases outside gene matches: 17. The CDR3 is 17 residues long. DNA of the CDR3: TGCAGCGGATCTGGGGCTAGCGGGAGTAGGGCGGCAGATACGCAGTATTTT. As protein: CSGSGASGSRAADTQYF.

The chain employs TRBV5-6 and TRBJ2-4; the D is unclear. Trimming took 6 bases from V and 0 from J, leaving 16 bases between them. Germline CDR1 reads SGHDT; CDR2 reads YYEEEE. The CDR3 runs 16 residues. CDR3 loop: CASILKAELAKNIQYF. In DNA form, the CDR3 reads TGTGCCAGCATACTTAAGGCAGAGCTAGCCAAAAACATTCAGTACTTC.

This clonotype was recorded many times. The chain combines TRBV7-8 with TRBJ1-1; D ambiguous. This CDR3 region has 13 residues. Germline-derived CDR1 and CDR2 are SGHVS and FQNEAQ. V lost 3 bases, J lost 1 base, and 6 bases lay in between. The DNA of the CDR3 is TGTGCCAGCAGCTTTCCACCGAACACTGAAGCTTTCTTT. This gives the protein CASSFPPNTEAFF. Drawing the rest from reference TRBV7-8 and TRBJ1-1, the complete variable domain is GAGVSQSPRYKVAKRGQDVALRCDPISGHVSLFWYQQALGQGPEFLTYFQNEAQLDKSGLPSDRFFAERPEGSVSTLKIQRTQQEDSAVYLCASSFPPNTEAFFGQGTRLTVV.

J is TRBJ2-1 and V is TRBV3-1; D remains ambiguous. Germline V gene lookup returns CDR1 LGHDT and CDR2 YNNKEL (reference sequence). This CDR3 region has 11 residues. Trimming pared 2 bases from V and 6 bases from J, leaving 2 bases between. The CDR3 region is CASSQTNEQFF. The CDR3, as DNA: TGTGCCAGCAGCCAAACCAATGAGCAGTTCTTC.

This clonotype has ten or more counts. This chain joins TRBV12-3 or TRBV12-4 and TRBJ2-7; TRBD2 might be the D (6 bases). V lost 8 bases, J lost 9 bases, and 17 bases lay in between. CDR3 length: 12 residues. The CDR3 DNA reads TGTGCCAGCTCGGCGGGGATCGGGTGGCAGTACTTC. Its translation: CASSAGIGWQYF.

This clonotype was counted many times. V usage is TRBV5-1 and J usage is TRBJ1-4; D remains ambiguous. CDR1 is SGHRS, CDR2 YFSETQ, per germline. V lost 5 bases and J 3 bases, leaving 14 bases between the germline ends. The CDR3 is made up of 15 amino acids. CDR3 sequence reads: CASRPGTNSNEKLFF. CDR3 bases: TGCGCCAGCAGGCCCGGCACGAATTCTAATGAAAAACTGTTTTTT.

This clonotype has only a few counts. CDR3 sequence (DNA): TGTGCCAGTAGTATTGGACAAACGAACACCGGGGAGCTGTTTTTT. Protein: CASSIGQTNTGELFF. The V call is TRBV19, the J call TRBJ2-2, with D maybe TRBD1 (5 bases). Germline V gives CDR1 LNHDA, CDR2 SQIVND (reference sequence). Between the trimmed V and J ends, which lost 3 bases and 0 bases, there was a span of 8 bases. There are 15 residues in the CDR3.

The CDR3 DNA follows: TGTGCCAGCAGTTTTTCGGGGAGCGCAGATACGCAGTATTTT. Translated: CASSFSGSADTQYF. V is TRBV12-3 or TRBV12-4 and J is TRBJ2-3, with D perhaps matching TRBD2 (5 bases). CDR3 size: 14 residues. V was cut by 3 bases and J by 4 bases, with 11 bases left in between.

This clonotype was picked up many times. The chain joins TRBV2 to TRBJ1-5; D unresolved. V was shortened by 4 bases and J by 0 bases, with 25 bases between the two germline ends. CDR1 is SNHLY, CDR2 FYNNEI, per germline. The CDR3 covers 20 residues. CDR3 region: CASSVTPFSYRVHSNQPQHF. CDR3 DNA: TGTGCCAGCAGTGTAACCCCTTTCAGTTACAGAGTACATAGCAATCAGCCCCAGCATTTT.

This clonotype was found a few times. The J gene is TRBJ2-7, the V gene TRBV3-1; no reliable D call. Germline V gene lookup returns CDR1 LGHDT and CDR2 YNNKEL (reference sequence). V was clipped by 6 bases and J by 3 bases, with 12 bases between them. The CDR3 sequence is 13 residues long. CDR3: CASRRTDSYEQYF. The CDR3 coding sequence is TGTGCCAGCAGAAGGACGGATAGCTACGAGCAGTACTTC.

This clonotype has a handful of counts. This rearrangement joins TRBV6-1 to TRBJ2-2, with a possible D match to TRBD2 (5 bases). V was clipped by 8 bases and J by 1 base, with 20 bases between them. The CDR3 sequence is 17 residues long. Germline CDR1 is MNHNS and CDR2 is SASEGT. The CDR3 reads CASEAFVDFLNTGELFF. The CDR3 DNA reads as TGTGCCAGCGAGGCTTTTGTGGACTTCTTGAACACCGGGGAGCTGTTTTTT.

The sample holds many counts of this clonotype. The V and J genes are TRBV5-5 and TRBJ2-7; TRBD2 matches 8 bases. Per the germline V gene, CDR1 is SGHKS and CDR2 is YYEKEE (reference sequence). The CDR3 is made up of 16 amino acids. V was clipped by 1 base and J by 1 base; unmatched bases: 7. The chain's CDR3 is CASSLTPGRASYEQYF. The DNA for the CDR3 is TGTGCCAGCAGCTTGACTCCCGGGAGGGCTTCCTACGAGCAGTACTTC.

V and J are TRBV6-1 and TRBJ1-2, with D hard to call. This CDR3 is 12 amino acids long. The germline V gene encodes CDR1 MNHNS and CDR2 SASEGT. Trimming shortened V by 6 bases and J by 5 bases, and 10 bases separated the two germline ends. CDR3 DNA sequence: TGTGCCAGCAGGGGTCGGGGTTATGGCTACACCTTC. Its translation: CASRGRGYGYTF.

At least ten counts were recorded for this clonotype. The CDR3 DNA reads TGTGCCAGCAGTCCCGGACAGTCCCAAGAGACCCAGTACTTC. Protein: CASSPGQSQETQYF. The rearrangement uses TRBV28 and TRBJ2-5; weak D call: TRBD1 (6 bases). Germline values: CDR1 MDHEN, CDR2 SYDVKM. The CDR3 contains 14 residues. V lost 5 bases to trimming and J lost 1 base, with 11 bases between them.

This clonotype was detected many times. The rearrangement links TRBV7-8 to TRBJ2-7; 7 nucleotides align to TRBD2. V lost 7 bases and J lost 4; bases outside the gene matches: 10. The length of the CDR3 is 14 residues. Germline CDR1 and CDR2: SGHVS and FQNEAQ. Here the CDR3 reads CASTTRTRSYEQYF. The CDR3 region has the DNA TGTGCCAGCACCACACGGACTAGATCGTACGAGCAGTACTTC.

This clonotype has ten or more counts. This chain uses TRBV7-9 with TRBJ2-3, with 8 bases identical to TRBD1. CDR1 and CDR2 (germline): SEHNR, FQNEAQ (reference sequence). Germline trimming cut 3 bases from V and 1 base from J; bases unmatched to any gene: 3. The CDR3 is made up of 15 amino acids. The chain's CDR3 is CASSFKTGGTDTQYF. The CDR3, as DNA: TGTGCCAGCAGCTTCAAGACAGGGGGCACAGATACGCAGTATTTT.

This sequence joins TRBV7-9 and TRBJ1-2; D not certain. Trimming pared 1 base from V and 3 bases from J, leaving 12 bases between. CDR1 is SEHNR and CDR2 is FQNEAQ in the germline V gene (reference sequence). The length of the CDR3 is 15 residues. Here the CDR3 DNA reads TGTGCCAGCAGCTTAGGTGGGGAATGGCACTATGGCTACACCTTC. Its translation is CASSLGGEWHYGYTF.

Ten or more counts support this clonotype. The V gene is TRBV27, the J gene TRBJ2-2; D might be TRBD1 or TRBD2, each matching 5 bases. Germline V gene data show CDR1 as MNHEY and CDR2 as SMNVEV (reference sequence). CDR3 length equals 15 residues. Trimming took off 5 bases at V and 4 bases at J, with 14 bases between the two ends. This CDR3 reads CASSHMGRTTGELFF. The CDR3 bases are TGTGCCAGCAGTCATATGGGACGGACCACCGGGGAGCTGTTTTTT.

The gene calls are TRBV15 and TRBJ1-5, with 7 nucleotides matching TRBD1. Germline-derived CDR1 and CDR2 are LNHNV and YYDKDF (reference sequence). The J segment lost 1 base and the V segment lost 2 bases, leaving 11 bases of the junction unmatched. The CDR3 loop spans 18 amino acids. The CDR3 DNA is TGTGCCACCAGCAGATCTGCGACAGGGTGGGGGAGCAATCAGCCCCAGCATTTT. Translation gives CATSRSATGWGSNQPQHF.

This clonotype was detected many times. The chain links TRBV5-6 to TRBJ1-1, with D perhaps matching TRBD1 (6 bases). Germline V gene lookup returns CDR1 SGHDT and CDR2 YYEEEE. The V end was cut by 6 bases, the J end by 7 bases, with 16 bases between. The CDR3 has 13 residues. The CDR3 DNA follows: TGTGCCAGCACCCCCCGGGGGGGCCGTGAAGCTTTCTTT. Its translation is CASTPRGGREAFF.

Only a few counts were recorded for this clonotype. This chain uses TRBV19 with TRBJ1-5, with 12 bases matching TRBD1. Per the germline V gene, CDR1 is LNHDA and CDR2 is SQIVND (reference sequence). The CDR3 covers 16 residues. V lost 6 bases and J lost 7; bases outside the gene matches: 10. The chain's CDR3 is CASSDRGQGAGQPQHF. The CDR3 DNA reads TGTGCCAGTAGCGACCGGGGACAGGGGGCAGGGCAGCCCCAGCATTTT.

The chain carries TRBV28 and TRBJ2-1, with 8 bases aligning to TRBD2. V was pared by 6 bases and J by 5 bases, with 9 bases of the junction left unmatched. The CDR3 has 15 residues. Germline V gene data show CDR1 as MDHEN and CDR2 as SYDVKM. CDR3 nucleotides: TGTGCCAGCAGGGTCCGGGAGGGATACGACAATGAGCAGTTCTTC. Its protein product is CASRVREGYDNEQFF.